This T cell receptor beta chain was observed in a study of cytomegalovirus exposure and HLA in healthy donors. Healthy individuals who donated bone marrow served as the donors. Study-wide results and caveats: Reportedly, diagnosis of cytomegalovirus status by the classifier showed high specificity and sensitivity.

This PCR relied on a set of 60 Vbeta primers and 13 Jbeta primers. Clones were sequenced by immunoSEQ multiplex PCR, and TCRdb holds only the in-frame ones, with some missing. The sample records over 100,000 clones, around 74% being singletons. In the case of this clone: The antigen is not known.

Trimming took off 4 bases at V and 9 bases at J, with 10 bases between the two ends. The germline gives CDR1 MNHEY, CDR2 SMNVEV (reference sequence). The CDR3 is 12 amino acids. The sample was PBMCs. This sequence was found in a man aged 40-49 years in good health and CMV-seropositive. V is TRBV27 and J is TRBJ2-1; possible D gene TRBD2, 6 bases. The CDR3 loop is CASSSGLVEQFF. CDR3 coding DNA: TGTGCCAGCAGTTCGGGACTTGTTGAGCAGTTCTTC.